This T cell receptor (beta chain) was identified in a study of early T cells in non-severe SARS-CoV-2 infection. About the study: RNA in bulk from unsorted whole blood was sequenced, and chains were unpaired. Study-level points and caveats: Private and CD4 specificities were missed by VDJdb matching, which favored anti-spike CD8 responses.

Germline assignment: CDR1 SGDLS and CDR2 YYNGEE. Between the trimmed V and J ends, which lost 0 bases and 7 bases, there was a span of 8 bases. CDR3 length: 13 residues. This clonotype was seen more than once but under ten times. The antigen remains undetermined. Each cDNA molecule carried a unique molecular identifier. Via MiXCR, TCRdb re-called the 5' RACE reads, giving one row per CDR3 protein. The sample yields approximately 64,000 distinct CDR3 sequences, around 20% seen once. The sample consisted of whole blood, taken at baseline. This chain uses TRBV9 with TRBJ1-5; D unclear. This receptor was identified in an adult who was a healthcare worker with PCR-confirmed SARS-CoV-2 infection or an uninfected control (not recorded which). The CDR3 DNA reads TGTGCCAGCAGCGTAGGTTCGGAACAGCCCCAGCATTTT. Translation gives CASSVGSEQPQHF.